This T cell receptor (beta chain) stems from a study of cytomegalovirus exposure and HLA in healthy donors. In the PCR, 60 Vbeta and 13 Jbeta primers were used. The repertoire was sequenced with immunoSEQ multiplex PCR; TCRdb's copy has only in-frame clones and lacks some. Here the sample spans fewer than 250,000 clones, 70% to 85% being singletons. This clone appeared once. This receptor was taken from a male donor in good health and CMV-seronegative. Specimen: PBMCs.

This CDR3 is CASSLGPPGQNNEKLFF. CDR3 nucleotides: TGCGCCAGCAGCTTGGGACCCCCGGGACAAAATAATGAAAAACTGTTTTTT. The chain combines TRBV5-1 with TRBJ1-4; TRBD1 might be the D (6 bases). There are 17 residues in the CDR3. V lost 0 bases to trimming and J lost 4 bases, with 16 bases between them. CDR1 and CDR2 (germline): SGHRS, YFSETQ.